A single sample is the source of the 27 T cell receptor beta chains below, sequenced in a study of T cell responses to AZD1222 COVID-19 vaccine. Libraries were prepared by immunoSEQ multiplex PCR; TCRdb keeps only in-frame clonotypes and omits some of them. Of 180,000 or so clones listed, 94% were seen once; the top ten hold 0.64%. The sample consisted of peripheral blood, taken on day 0 of AZD1222 vaccination. The receptors were sampled from an adult in good health.

The chain combines TRBV6-6 with TRBJ1-5; D gene ambiguous. In germline, CDR1 is MNHNY, CDR2 SVGAGI (reference sequence). V lost 5 bases, J lost 2 bases, and 10 bases lay in between. The CDR3 covers 14 residues. CDR3 DNA sequence: TGTGCCAGCAGTCCTATCGGAGGCAATCAGCCCCAGCATTTT. Translated: CASSPIGGNQPQHF.

The V and J genes are TRBV19 and TRBJ2-3; the D gene is possibly TRBD2 (6 bases). Between the trimmed V and J ends, which lost 3 bases and 4 bases, there was a span of 11 bases. This CDR3 is built from 14 residues. Germline V gene sequence: CDR1 LNHDA, CDR2 SQIVND (reference sequence). CDR3 coding DNA: TGTGCCAGTAGTATGTTAGCGGTGGCAGATACGCAGTATTTT. Protein sequence: CASSMLAVADTQYF. Full variable domain (rest looked up from reference TRBV19 and TRBJ2-3): DGGITQSPKYLFRKEGQNVTLSCEQNLNHDAMYWYRQDPGQGLRLIYYSQIVNDFQKGDIAEGYSVSREKKESFPLTVTSAQKNPTAFYLCASSMLAVADTQYFGPGTRLTVL.

The genes are TRBV19 and TRBJ1-5; D remains unclear. The CDR3 extends over 14 amino acids. Trimming took off 5 bases at V and 1 base at J, with 9 bases between the two ends. In germline, CDR1 is LNHDA, CDR2 SQIVND (reference sequence). Here the CDR3 DNA reads TGTGCCAGTAGTCCCGCCGGGAGCAATCAGCCCCAGCATTTT. This gives the protein CASSPAGSNQPQHF.

The V gene is TRBV6-2 or TRBV6-3, the J gene TRBJ1-5; a possible D gene is TRBD1 (5 bases). The V gene lost 2 bases and the J gene lost 5 bases, with 19 bases spanning the gap. The CDR3 covers 17 residues. The V gene's germline CDR1 is MNHEY and CDR2 SVGEGT. The CDR3 loop is CASSYPWGRQDDQPQHF. The CDR3 region has the DNA TGTGCCAGCAGTTACCCCTGGGGCCGCCAGGACGATCAGCCCCAGCATTTT.

J is TRBJ1-1 and V is TRBV25-1; the D gene is possibly TRBD1 (6 bases). Trimming removed 3 bases from V and 12 bases from J, with 17 bases in between. This CDR3 has 13 residues. CDR1 and CDR2 from the germline V gene are MGHDK and SYGVNS. The CDR3 region has the DNA TGTGCCAGCAGTGATCCCCGACAGGCCGAAACTTTCTTT. This sequence encodes CASSDPRQAETFF.

The gene calls are TRBV15 and TRBJ2-7; unclear D gene. This CDR3 has 14 residues. Trimming stripped 0 bases from V and 5 bases from J, with 11 bases between. From germline, CDR1 is LNHNV and CDR2 YYDKDF (reference sequence). CDR3 loop: CATSRELAKNEQYF. CDR3 in DNA: TGTGCCACCAGCAGAGAATTGGCCAAGAACGAGCAGTACTTC.

The chain couples TRBV20-1 to TRBJ1-1, with D unclear. CDR1 is DFQATT, CDR2 SNEGSKA, per germline (reference sequence). The CDR3 has 11 amino acids. Trimming cost V 6 bases and J 5 bases, with 10 bases left between them. CDR3 region: CSAALRTEAFF. The CDR3 DNA follows: TGCAGTGCGGCTTTACGGACTGAAGCTTTCTTT.

This sequence joins TRBV4-1 and TRBJ2-1; tentatively, D is TRBD2 (5 bases). This CDR3 is 14 amino acids long. V dropped 1 base and J dropped 7 bases, with 11 bases sitting between them. Germline CDR1 is MGHRA and CDR2 is YSYEKL. CDR3 in amino acids: CASSQGGSANEQFF. CDR3 sequence (DNA): TGCGCCAGCAGCCAAGGGGGTAGCGCTAATGAGCAGTTCTTC.

This sequence joins TRBV10-3 and TRBJ2-1, with D hard to call. The ends were cut back, 2 bases at V and 4 bases at J, with 6 bases in the middle. The CDR3 covers 13 residues. Germline CDR1 reads ENHRY; CDR2 reads SYGVKD. The CDR3 DNA reads as TGTGCCATCAGTGAGGCGGCTTACAATGAGCAGTTCTTC. It is translated as CAISEAAYNEQFF.

The chain is built from TRBV14 and TRBJ2-7, with 12 nucleotides matching TRBD2. Germline V CDR1 and CDR2: SGHDN, FVKESK. Unmatched junction bases numbered 7, after V lost 4 bases and J lost 6 bases. The CDR3 covers 15 residues. The CDR3 loop is CASSPLTSGSSEQYF. CDR3 DNA sequence: TGTGCCAGCAGCCCCTTGACTAGCGGGAGTTCCGAGCAGTACTTC.

CDR3 in DNA: TGTGCCAGTAGTACACCGACAGGGACTGGAAACACCATATATTTT. This translates into CASSTPTGTGNTIYF. This chain joins TRBV19 and TRBJ1-3; 7 nucleotides line up with TRBD1. The length of the CDR3 is 15 residues. The germline V gene encodes CDR1 LNHDA and CDR2 SQIVND (reference sequence). Trimming cost V 4 bases and J 2 bases; bases outside gene matches: 5.

Here the CDR3 reads CASSEARVFRSPLHF. The CDR3 nucleotides are TGTGCCAGCAGTGAAGCGAGGGTTTTCCGTTCACCCCTCCACTTT. The rearrangement uses TRBV2 and TRBJ1-6, with no clear D. There are 15 residues in the CDR3. CDR1 is SNHLY, CDR2 FYNNEI, per germline. Deletions cut 0 bases from V and 9 bases from J, with 12 bases between.

J is TRBJ1-5 and V is TRBV9; D is uncertain. Between the trimmed V and J ends, which lost 1 base and 3 bases, there was a span of 5 bases. The CDR3 contains 13 residues. CDR1 is SGDLS, CDR2 YYNGEE, per germline. This CDR3 reads CASSVSPNQPQHF. The CDR3 region has the DNA TGTGCCAGCAGCGTATCCCCCAATCAGCCCCAGCATTTT.

The rearrangement joins TRBV2 to TRBJ1-5, with 8 bases identical to TRBD1. Germline V gives CDR1 SNHLY, CDR2 FYNNEI. This CDR3 region has 15 residues. J lost 9 bases, V lost 8 bases, and 15 bases had no gene match. The CDR3 DNA reads as TGTGCCAGCGAGTGGGCCGGGACAGGAAGCCGGCCCCAGCATTTT. Protein sequence: CASEWAGTGSRPQHF.

This chain joins TRBV5-1 and TRBJ1-2; no definite D call. V was pared by 4 bases and J by 3 bases, with 13 bases between. The germline V gene encodes CDR1 SGHRS and CDR2 YFSETQ. The CDR3 loop spans 14 amino acids. The CDR3, as DNA: TGCGCCAGCAGCGCCGGAACCGGGGACTATGGCTACACCTTC. It translates to CASSAGTGDYGYTF.

The chain carries TRBV6-5 and TRBJ1-5; weak D call: TRBD1 (5 bases). The CDR3 runs 13 residues. Germline V gene sequence: CDR1 MNHEY, CDR2 SVGAGI. V lost 4 bases and J 7 bases, leaving 11 bases between the germline ends. The CDR3, as DNA: TGTGCCAGCAGTTTGACAGACGGGCAGCCCCAGCATTTT. Its protein is CASSLTDGQPQHF.

The CDR3 DNA sequence: TGTGCCAGCAGCCATAACGGGATGATGGACACTGAAGCTTTCTTT. Translation: CASSHNGMMDTEAFF. The gene calls are TRBV3-1 (or the pseudogene TRBV3-2) and TRBJ1-1, with D hard to call. The germline CDR1 and CDR2 sequences are LGHDT and YNNKEL (reference sequence). CDR3 length: 15 amino acids. Deletions cut 3 bases from V and 3 bases from J, with 14 bases between.

The chain recombines TRBV5-4 with TRBJ1-2; D unresolved. The germline V and J ends were trimmed by 4 bases and 4 bases, with 14 bases remaining between them. The CDR3 runs to 14 residues. Looked up from germline, CDR1 is SGHNT and CDR2 is YYREEE (reference sequence). The CDR3 spells CASSPEQNFYGYTF. In nucleotides, the CDR3 is TGTGCCAGCAGCCCAGAACAGAACTTCTATGGCTACACCTTC. Variable domain in full (rest from reference TRBV5-4 and TRBJ1-2): ETGVTQSPTHLIKTRGQQVTLRCSSQSGHNTVSWYQQALGQGPQFIFQYYREEENGRGNFPPRFSGLQFPNYSSELNVNALELDDSALYLCASSPEQNFYGYTFGSGTRLTVV.

V usage is TRBV6-2 or TRBV6-3 and J usage is TRBJ1-2, with 8 bases aligning to TRBD1. With V trimmed by 6 bases and J by 8 bases, 8 bases remained unmatched. CDR3 length: 13 residues. CDR1 MNHEY and CDR2 SVGEGT come from the germline V gene. Here the CDR3 DNA reads TGTGCCAGCAGCCAGGACAGGGTCGGAGGCTACACCTTC. This translates into CASSQDRVGGYTF.

The chain couples TRBV12-3 or TRBV12-4 to TRBJ2-7, with D possibly being TRBD2 (5 bases). The CDR3 runs to 12 residues. V was shortened by 5 bases and J by 3 bases, with 8 bases between the two germline ends. The CDR3 coding sequence is TGTGCCAGCAGTCGGGATCACTACGAGCAGTACTTC. This translates into CASSRDHYEQYF.

The chain links TRBV28 to TRBJ1-5; D is unclear. V lost 6 bases and J lost 0, with 21 bases in between. The CDR3 contains 18 residues. CDR1 and CDR2 (germline): MDHEN, SYDVKM. CDR3 region: CASSPPQQRPYSNQPQHF. DNA for the CDR3: TGTGCCAGCAGCCCCCCCCAACAGAGACCTTATAGCAATCAGCCCCAGCATTTT.

CDR3 amino acids: CASSSTGTGTYEQYF. The CDR3 coding sequence is TGTGCCAGCAGCTCCACCGGGACAGGGACCTACGAGCAGTACTTC. The chain has TRBV13 and TRBJ2-7; TRBD1 matches 9 bases. Germline values: CDR1 PRHDT, CDR2 FYEKMQ (reference sequence). There are 15 residues in the CDR3. V shed 4 bases and J 2 bases; nucleotides not matched to a gene: 6.

The rearrangement links TRBV14 to TRBJ2-7; 11 bases map to TRBD2. This CDR3 is 14 amino acids long. Germline assignment: CDR1 SGHDN and CDR2 FVKESK. The V segment lost 4 bases and the J segment 5 bases; nucleotides outside the gene matches: 4. The CDR3 nucleotides read TGTGCCAGCAGCCTACTAGCGGGAGCCGACGAGCAGTACTTC. Translation gives CASSLLAGADEQYF.

The chain is built from TRBV12-5 and TRBJ1-1; a possible D gene is TRBD1 (5 bases). Germline V gives CDR1 LGHNT, CDR2 FRNRAP. This CDR3 has 14 amino acids. V was clipped by 6 bases and J by 3 bases, with 14 bases between them. The chain's CDR3 is CASGPLKGDTEAFF. The CDR3 DNA sequence: TGTGCTAGTGGACCCCTGAAAGGGGACACTGAAGCTTTCTTT.

V is TRBV27 and J is TRBJ2-3; 9 nucleotides agree with TRBD2. This CDR3 is built from 15 residues. The trim removed 6 bases at V and 2 bases at J, leaving 6 bases unmatched. The germline V gene has CDR1 MNHEY and CDR2 SMNVEV (reference sequence). CDR3 loop: CASRLAGTPTDTQYF. The CDR3 DNA reads TGTGCCAGCAGGCTAGCGGGGACCCCCACAGATACGCAGTATTTT.

The chain's CDR3 is CASSATGVNTEAFF. The CDR3 DNA reads TGTGCCAGCAGTGCTACAGGAGTGAACACTGAAGCTTTCTTT. The chain is built from TRBV2 and TRBJ1-1; D is possibly TRBD1 (5 bases). The CDR3 sequence is 14 residues long. Germline V CDR1 and CDR2: SNHLY, FYNNEI. The germline V and J ends were trimmed by 4 bases and 0 bases, with 9 bases remaining between them.

The V call is TRBV29-1, the J call TRBJ2-7; 8 bases line up with TRBD2. Germline trimming cut 7 bases from V and 2 bases from J; bases unmatched to any gene: 7. This CDR3 has 13 amino acids. Germline CDR1 reads SQVTM; CDR2 reads ANQGSEA. CDR3: CSAGTRLTYEQYF. The CDR3 region has the DNA TGCAGCGCCGGGACTAGGCTAACCTACGAGCAGTACTTC.